These 5 T cell receptor beta chains originate from one sample sequenced in a study of response to subunit inactivated influenza vaccine. TCRdb used MiXCR to reprocess the RT-PCR reads, holding one entry per CDR3 protein. The table records 650,000 to 800,000 distinct CDR3 sequences, around a sixth of them present only once. Sequenced material: PBMCs from blood, taken 4 to 6 days after vaccination. The receptors were sampled from a man aged 45-65 years who received an inactivated influenza vaccine.

This clonotype was seen a few times. CDR3 in amino acids: CASSQDWGVRANVLTF. Written as DNA, the CDR3 is TGCGCCAGCAGCCAAGATTGGGGGGTTAGGGCCAACGTCCTGACTTTC. This chain uses TRBV4-3 with TRBJ2-6, with D perhaps matching TRBD2 (6 bases). V was cut by 0 bases and J by 5 bases, with 11 bases left in between. Germline lookup yields CDR1 LGHNA and CDR2 YSLEER. The CDR3 loop spans 16 amino acids.

The chain employs TRBV29-1 and TRBJ2-1; D perhaps matches TRBD2 (5 bases). The CDR3 contains 15 residues. Trimming left V 5 bases short and J 0 bases short, with 14 bases between. The V gene's germline CDR1 is SQVTM and CDR2 ANQGSEA. The CDR3 spells CSVCPPGSSYNEQFF. The CDR3 DNA follows: TGCAGCGTTTGCCCTCCGGGGAGCTCCTACAATGAGCAGTTCTTC.

With respect to this clonotype: At one end, the junction sequence differs from germline, possibly due to a read error. The V gene is TRBV5-6, the J gene TRBJ1-2; perhaps TRBD1 as D (6 bases). The germline V gene encodes CDR1 SGHDT and CDR2 YYEEEE. This CDR3 has 13 residues. CDR3 loop: CASSYGGVGGYAF. As DNA, the CDR3 is TGTGCCAGCAGCTACGGGGGCGTTGGCGGCTACGCCTTC.

This chain connects TRBV5-1 to TRBJ2-7; either TRBD1 or TRBD2 may supply D (5 bases each). Germline values: CDR1 SGHRS, CDR2 YFSETQ. This CDR3 has 14 amino acids. Between the trimmed V and J ends, which lost 2 bases and 6 bases, there was a span of 15 bases. The CDR3 DNA reads TGCGCCAGCAGCTTAAACCGGGACCTGGGCGAGCAGTACTTC. It is translated as CASSLNRDLGEQYF.

V gene TRBV3-1 combines with J gene TRBJ2-7, with D possibly called TRBD1 or TRBD2 (5 bases each). The length of the CDR3 is 17 residues. V was pared by 1 base and J by 5 bases, with 21 bases between. Germline-derived CDR1 and CDR2 are LGHDT and YNNKEL (reference sequence). CDR3 in amino acids: CASSQVNGAHTNDEQYF. CDR3 coding DNA: TGTGCCAGCAGCCAAGTGAACGGGGCTCACACAAACGACGAGCAGTACTTC.